This TCR beta chain was retrieved from a study of blood T cells in healthy people across ages. Trimming shortened V by 1 base and J by 11 bases, and 20 bases separated the two germline ends. CDR1 is LGHDT, CDR2 YNNKEL, per germline (reference sequence). This CDR3 region has 15 residues. This clonotype is a singleton in its sample. Its specificity is unknown. Primed by a sample-barcoded 5' primer and a J-beta primer mix, a second PCR proceeded for 7 to 11 cycles. Each CDR3 protein gets one entry after TCRdb re-called the 5' RACE reads with MiXCR. Of 350,000 to 450,000 distinct CDR3 sequences listed, approximately 52% are singletons. Findings and limits, study-wide: A roughly linear age-dependent decrease characterized TCR beta diversity per million T cells.

This receptor was identified in a man aged 55 to 69 in good health. The sample consisted of blood. The chain links TRBV3-1 to TRBJ2-5; TRBD2 might be the D (6 bases). The CDR3 reads CASSQVRGSGTEQYF. The CDR3 DNA is TGTGCCAGCAGCCAAGTTCGGGGGAGTGGGACTGAGCAGTACTTC.